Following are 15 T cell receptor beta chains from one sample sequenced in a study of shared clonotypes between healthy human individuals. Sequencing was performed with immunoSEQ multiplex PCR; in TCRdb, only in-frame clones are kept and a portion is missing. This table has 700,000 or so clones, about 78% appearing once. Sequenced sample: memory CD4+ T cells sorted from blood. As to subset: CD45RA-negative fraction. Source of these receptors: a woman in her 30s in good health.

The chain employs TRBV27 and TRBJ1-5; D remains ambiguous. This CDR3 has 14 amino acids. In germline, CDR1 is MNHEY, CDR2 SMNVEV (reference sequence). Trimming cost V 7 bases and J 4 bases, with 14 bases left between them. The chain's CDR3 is CASKPLDLNQPQHF. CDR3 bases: TGTGCCAGCAAGCCGTTGGACCTAAATCAGCCCCAGCATTTT.

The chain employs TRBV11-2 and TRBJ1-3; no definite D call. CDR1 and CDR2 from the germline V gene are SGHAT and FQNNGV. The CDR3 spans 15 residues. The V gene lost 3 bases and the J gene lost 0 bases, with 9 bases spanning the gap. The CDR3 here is CASSFGSSSGNTIYF. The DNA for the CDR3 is TGTGCCAGCAGCTTCGGGTCGAGCTCTGGAAACACCATATATTTT. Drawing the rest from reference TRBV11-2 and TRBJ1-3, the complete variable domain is EAGVAQSPRYKIIEKRQSVAFWCNPISGHATLYWYQQILGQGPKLLIQFQNNGVVDDSQLPKDRFSAERLKGVDSTLKIQPAKLEDSAVYLCASSFGSSSGNTIYFGEGSWLTVV.

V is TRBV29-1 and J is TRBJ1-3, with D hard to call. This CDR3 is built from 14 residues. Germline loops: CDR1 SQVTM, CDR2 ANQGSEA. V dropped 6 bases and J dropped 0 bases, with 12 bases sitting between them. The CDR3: CSVSGRLSGNTIYF. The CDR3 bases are TGCAGCGTGTCGGGGAGACTCTCTGGAAACACCATATATTTT. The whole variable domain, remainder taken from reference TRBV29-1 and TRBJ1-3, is SAVISQKPSRDICQRGTSLTIQCQVDSQVTMMFWYRQQPGQSLTLIATANQGSEATYESGFVIDKFPISRPNLTFSTLTVSNMSPEDSSIYLCSVSGRLSGNTIYFGEGSWLTVV.

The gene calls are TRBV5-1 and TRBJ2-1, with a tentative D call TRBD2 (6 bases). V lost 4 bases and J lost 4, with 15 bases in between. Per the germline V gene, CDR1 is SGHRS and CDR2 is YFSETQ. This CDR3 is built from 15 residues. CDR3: CASSALEGGYNEQFF. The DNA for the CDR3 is TGCGCCAGCAGCGCCCTAGAAGGAGGGTACAATGAGCAGTTCTTC.

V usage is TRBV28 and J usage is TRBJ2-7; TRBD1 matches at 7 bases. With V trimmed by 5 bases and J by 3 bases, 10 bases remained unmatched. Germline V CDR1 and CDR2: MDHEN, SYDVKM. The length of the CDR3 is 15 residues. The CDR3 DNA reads TGTGCCAGCAGTACCCAGGGGGACCCTTACTACGAGCAGTACTTC. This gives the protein CASSTQGDPYYEQYF.

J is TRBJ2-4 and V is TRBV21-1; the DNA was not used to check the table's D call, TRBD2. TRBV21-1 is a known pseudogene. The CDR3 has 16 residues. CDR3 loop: CASSKGDRRREGIQYF. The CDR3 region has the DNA TGTGCCAGCAGCAAAGGGGATCGACGGCGGGAGGGGATTCAGTACTTC.

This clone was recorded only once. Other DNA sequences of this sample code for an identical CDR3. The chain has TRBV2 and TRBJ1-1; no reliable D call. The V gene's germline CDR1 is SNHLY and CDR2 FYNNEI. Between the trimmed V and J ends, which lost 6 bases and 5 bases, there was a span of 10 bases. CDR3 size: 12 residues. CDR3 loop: CASRGRGTEAFF. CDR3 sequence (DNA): TGTGCCAGCAGGGGTAGAGGTACTGAAGCTTTCTTT.

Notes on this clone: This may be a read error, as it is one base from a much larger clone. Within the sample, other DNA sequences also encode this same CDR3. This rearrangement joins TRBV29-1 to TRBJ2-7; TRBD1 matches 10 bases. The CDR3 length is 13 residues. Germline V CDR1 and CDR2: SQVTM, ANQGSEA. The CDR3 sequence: CSVPGGDRGEQYF. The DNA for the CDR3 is TGCAGCGTTCCGGGAGGGGACAGGGGCGAGCAGTATTTC.

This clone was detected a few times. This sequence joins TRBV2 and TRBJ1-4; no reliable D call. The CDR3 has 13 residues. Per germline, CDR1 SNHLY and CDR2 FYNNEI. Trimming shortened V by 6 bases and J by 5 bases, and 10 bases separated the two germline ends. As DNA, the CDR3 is TGTGCCAGCAGGGGAGTTCGAAATGAAAAACTGTTTTTT. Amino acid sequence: CASRGVRNEKLFF.

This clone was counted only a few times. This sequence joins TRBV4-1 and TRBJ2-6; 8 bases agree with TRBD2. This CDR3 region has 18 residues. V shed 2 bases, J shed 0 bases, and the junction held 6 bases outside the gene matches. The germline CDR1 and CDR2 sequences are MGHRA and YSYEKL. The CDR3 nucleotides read TGCGCCAGCAGCCAAAATAGCGGGGCTTACTCTGGGGCCAACGTCCTGACTTTC. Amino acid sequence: CASSQNSGAYSGANVLTF.

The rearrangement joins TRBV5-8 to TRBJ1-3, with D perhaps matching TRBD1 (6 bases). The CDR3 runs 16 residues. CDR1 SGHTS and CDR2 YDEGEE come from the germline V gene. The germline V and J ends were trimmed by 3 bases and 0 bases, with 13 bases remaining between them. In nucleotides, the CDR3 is TGTGCCAGCAGCTCCTACAGGGACGCCTCTGGAAACACCATATATTTT. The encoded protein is CASSSYRDASGNTIYF. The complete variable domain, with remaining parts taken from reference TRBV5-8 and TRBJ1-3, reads EAGVTQSPTHLIKTRGQQATLRCSPISGHTSVYWYQQALGLGLQFLLWYDEGEERNRGNFPPRFSGRQFPNYSSELNVNALELEDSALYLCASSSYRDASGNTIYFGEGSWLTVV.

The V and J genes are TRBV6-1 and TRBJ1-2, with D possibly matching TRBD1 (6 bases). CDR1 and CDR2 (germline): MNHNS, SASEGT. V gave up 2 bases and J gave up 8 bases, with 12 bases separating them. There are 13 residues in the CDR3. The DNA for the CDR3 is TGTGCCAGCAGTGAAAGGGGGGTCCAGGGCTACACCTTC. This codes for CASSERGVQGYTF.

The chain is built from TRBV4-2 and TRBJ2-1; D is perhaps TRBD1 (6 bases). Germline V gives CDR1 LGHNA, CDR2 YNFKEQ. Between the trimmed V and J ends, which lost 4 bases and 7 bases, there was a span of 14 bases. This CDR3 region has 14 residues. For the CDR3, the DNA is TGTGCCAGCAGCCTCTTGATTCAGGGGAATGAGCAGTTCTTC. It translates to CASSLLIQGNEQFF.

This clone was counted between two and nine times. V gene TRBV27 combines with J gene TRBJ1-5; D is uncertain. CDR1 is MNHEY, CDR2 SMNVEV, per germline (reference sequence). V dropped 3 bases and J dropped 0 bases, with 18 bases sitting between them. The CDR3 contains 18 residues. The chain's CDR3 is CASSFRSVKGDSNQPQHF. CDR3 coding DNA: TGTGCCAGCAGTTTCAGGTCGGTAAAGGGCGATAGCAATCAGCCCCAGCATTTT.

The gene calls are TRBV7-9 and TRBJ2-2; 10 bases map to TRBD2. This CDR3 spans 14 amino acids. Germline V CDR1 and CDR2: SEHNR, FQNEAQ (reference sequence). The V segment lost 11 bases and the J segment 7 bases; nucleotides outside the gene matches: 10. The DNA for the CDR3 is TGTGCCGGACGGACTAGCGGAACAAGCGGGGAGCTGTTTTTT. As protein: CAGRTSGTSGELFF.